The 20 T cell receptor beta chains presented below share a single source sample, sequenced in a study of identical twins. Via MiXCR, TCRdb re-called the 5' RACE reads, giving one row per CDR3 protein. Altogether 350,000 to 450,000 distinct CDR3 sequences are present, approximately 17% being singletons, with the ten largest covering about 12%. The sequenced material came from naive T cells sorted from blood. The receptors were sampled from a man aged 50 or older in good health.

J is TRBJ2-7 and V is TRBV30; maybe TRBD1 (6 bases). The CDR3 runs 13 residues. Germline loops: CDR1 GTSNPN, CDR2 SVGIG (reference sequence). V was clipped by 6 bases and J by 3 bases, with 15 bases between them. DNA of the CDR3: TGTGCCTGTCGCCGGGACACCAGCTACGAGCAGTACTTC. Protein: CACRRDTSYEQYF.

This clonotype has ten or more counts. This chain uses TRBV11-1 with TRBJ2-1, with TRBD2 identical over 9 bases. The CDR3 runs to 15 residues. Germline trimming cut 5 bases from V and 5 bases from J; bases unmatched to any gene: 7. Germline-derived CDR1 and CDR2 are SGHAT and FQDESV (reference sequence). CDR3: CASSLSGSINNEQFF. In nucleotides, the CDR3 is TGTGCCAGCAGCCTTAGCGGGAGTATCAACAATGAGCAGTTCTTC. The full variable domain, with the rest looked up from reference TRBV11-1 and TRBJ2-1, is EAEVAQSPRYKITEKSQAVAFWCDPISGHATLYWYRQILGQGPELLVQFQDESVVDDSQLPKDRFSAERLKGVDSTLKIQPAELGDSAMYLCASSLSGSINNEQFFGPGTRLTVL.

In this sample, this clonotype turned up many times. The chain combines TRBV6-5 with TRBJ2-1; D is possibly TRBD2 (7 bases). CDR1 is MNHEY, CDR2 SVGAGI, per germline. This CDR3 has 15 residues. The V gene lost 4 bases and the J gene lost 6 bases, with 16 bases spanning the gap. DNA for the CDR3: TGTGCCAGCAGTTCCCAGGGGAGGGAAATCAATGAGCAGTTCTTC. This sequence encodes CASSSQGREINEQFF.

The J gene is TRBJ1-2, the V gene TRBV14; 7 nucleotides align to TRBD1. V lost 8 bases to trimming and J lost 3 bases; unmatched junction nucleotides: 6. CDR3 size: 13 residues. CDR1 and CDR2 from the germline V gene are SGHDN and FVKESK. The CDR3 DNA follows: TGTGCCAGCCGACCAGGGGGGGACTATGGCTACACCTTC. It specifies CASRPGGDYGYTF.

This clonotype appeared many times. The rearrangement joins TRBV5-1 to TRBJ2-7; D remains unclear. V dropped 2 bases and J dropped 2 bases, with 2 bases sitting between them. CDR3 length equals 11 residues. Germline CDR1 is SGHRS and CDR2 is YFSETQ. As DNA, the CDR3 is TGCGCCAGCAGCTTCCCCTACGAGCAGTACTTC. It is translated as CASSFPYEQYF.

This clonotype was detected a few times. The chain is built from TRBV7-2 and TRBJ1-6, with a tentative D call TRBD1 (5 bases). Germline values: CDR1 SGHTA, CDR2 FQGNSA. This CDR3 is built from 17 residues. V lost 5 bases, J lost 3 bases, and 17 bases lay in between. CDR3 bases: TGTGCCAGCAGCAAACGAAGGGGACCCAGCTATAATTCACCCCTCCACTTT. Residues: CASSKRRGPSYNSPLHF. Supplemented by reference TRBV7-2 and TRBJ1-6, the full variable domain reads GAGVSQSPSNKVTEKGKDVELRCDPISGHTALYWYRQSLGQGLEFLIYFQGNSAPDKSGLPSDRFSAERTGGSVSTLTIQRTQQEDSAVYLCASSKRRGPSYNSPLHFGNGTRLTVT.

The rearrangement links TRBV27 to TRBJ1-1; D is unclear. The CDR3 is 14 amino acids. The V gene's germline CDR1 is MNHEY and CDR2 SMNVEV (reference sequence). The V end lost 5 bases, the J end lost 1 base, and 11 bases lay between the germline ends. CDR3 loop: CASSLRRRNTEAFF. The CDR3 DNA reads TGTGCCAGCAGTCTCCGACGGAGGAACACTGAAGCTTTCTTT.

This clonotype was counted many times. The chain joins TRBV7-9 to TRBJ1-1; no clear D gene. This CDR3 region has 13 residues. Trimming stripped 3 bases from V and 1 base from J, with 6 bases between. Germline CDR1 and CDR2: SEHNR and FQNEAQ (reference sequence). In DNA, the CDR3 is TGTGCCAGCAGCTTGGAACCGAACACTGAAGCTTTCTTT. Translated: CASSLEPNTEAFF.

This clonotype occurred many times. The chain couples TRBV6-2 or TRBV6-3 to TRBJ2-7; D uncertain. V was trimmed by 2 bases and J by 4 bases, leaving 3 bases between them. The CDR3 totals 11 residues. Germline-derived CDR1 and CDR2 are MNHEY and SVGEGT. The CDR3 bases are TGTGCCAGCAGTTACATGTACGAGCAGTACTTC. This translates into CASSYMYEQYF.

The chain couples TRBV12-3 or TRBV12-4 to TRBJ2-6; D perhaps matches TRBD1 (6 bases). V was cut by 10 bases and J by 0 bases, with 13 bases left in between. The CDR3 covers 15 residues. CDR3 loop: CATKDSYSGANVLTF. CDR3 bases: TGTGCCACTAAGGACAGCTACTCTGGGGCCAACGTCCTGACTTTC.

V and J are TRBV5-5 and TRBJ2-1; either TRBD1 or TRBD2 may fit D (7 bases each). Trimming removed 6 bases at V and 6 bases at J, with 25 bases between. CDR3 length: 17 residues. Germline V gives CDR1 SGHKS, CDR2 YYEKEE (reference sequence). DNA of the CDR3: TGTGCCAGCACCCCCCCATGGGCAGGGGGGGCCTTCAATGAGCAGTTCTTC. Its translation: CASTPPWAGGAFNEQFF.

This clonotype was recorded at least ten times. The chain couples TRBV6-6 to TRBJ1-4, with D maybe TRBD1 (5 bases). CDR1 is MNHNY, CDR2 SVGAGI, per germline (reference sequence). This CDR3 is 12 amino acids long. V lost 7 bases to trimming and J lost 9 bases, with 12 bases between them. For the CDR3, the DNA is TGTGCCAGCACCCAGGGAGGGCAAAAACTGTTTTTT. Translating gives CASTQGGQKLFF.

The V and J genes are TRBV14 and TRBJ2-6; D might be TRBD1 or TRBD2, each matching 5 bases. Germline V gene data show CDR1 as SGHDN and CDR2 as FVKESK. Trimming removed 4 bases from V and 0 bases from J, with 22 bases in between. The CDR3 runs to 20 residues. The chain's CDR3 is CASSRSRLGAESSGANVLTF. The CDR3 nucleotides read TGTGCCAGCAGCCGCAGCCGCCTCGGGGCCGAAAGCTCTGGGGCCAACGTCCTGACTTTC.

This sequence joins TRBV5-1 and TRBJ2-1; D could derive from TRBD1 or TRBD2 (5 bases each). The CDR3 covers 14 residues. The germline V and J ends were trimmed by 0 bases and 5 bases, with 9 bases remaining between them. From germline, CDR1 is SGHRS and CDR2 YFSETQ. This CDR3 reads CASSLAGPHNEQFF. CDR3 DNA sequence: TGCGCCAGCAGCTTGGCGGGGCCTCACAATGAGCAGTTCTTC.

This clonotype was observed at least ten times. This sequence joins TRBV15 and TRBJ1-2; TRBD1 might be the D (6 bases). This CDR3 is 14 amino acids long. The germline V gene encodes CDR1 LNHNV and CDR2 YYDKDF (reference sequence). V gave up 5 bases and J gave up 2 bases, with 12 bases separating them. The CDR3 protein is CATSPGTQNYGYTF. DNA of the CDR3: TGTGCCACCAGCCCGGGGACACAAAACTATGGCTACACCTTC.

This clonotype was counted many times. This chain links TRBV24-1 with TRBJ2-2; 10 nucleotides match TRBD1. Germline-derived CDR1 and CDR2 are KGHDR and SFDVKD. V lost 2 bases and J lost 5; bases outside the gene matches: 7. There are 17 residues in the CDR3. The DNA for the CDR3 is TGTGCCACCAGTGATTCGTTGACAGGGGGCACGACCGGGGAGCTGTTTTTT. Its protein is CATSDSLTGGTTGELFF.

The sample holds many counts of this clonotype. CDR3 loop: CSATSGTSGSNEQFF. The CDR3 coding sequence is TGCAGTGCAACGTCCGGGACTAGCGGCTCCAATGAGCAGTTCTTC. The J gene is TRBJ2-1, the V gene TRBV20-1; 11 bases are shared with TRBD2. With 6 bases clipped from V and 6 bases from J, the junction kept 10 bases outside the gene matches. Germline-derived CDR1 and CDR2 are DFQATT and SNEGSKA (reference sequence). This CDR3 spans 15 amino acids.

V usage is TRBV10-3 and J usage is TRBJ2-2; 9 bases are a match to TRBD2. Germline CDR1 reads ENHRY; CDR2 reads SYGVKD. V shed 6 bases, J shed 2 bases, and the junction held 13 bases outside the gene matches. The CDR3 has 18 residues. Here the CDR3 DNA reads TGTGCCATCAGGAAGACTAGCGGCCCAGATATAAACACCGGGGAGCTGTTTTTT. It encodes CAIRKTSGPDINTGELFF.

This clonotype was recorded many times. This chain uses TRBV18 with TRBJ1-5, with D hard to call. V was cut by 4 bases and J by 4 bases, with 8 bases left in between. Germline V gives CDR1 KGHSH, CDR2 LQKENI. The CDR3 runs to 13 residues. The CDR3 region has the DNA TGTGCCAGCTCACAGGGATTAAATCAGCCCCAGCATTTT. Its protein is CASSQGLNQPQHF.

V gene TRBV9 combines with J gene TRBJ2-2; D remains unclear. Germline CDR1 reads SGDLS; CDR2 reads YYNGEE. V lost 0 bases, J lost 1 base, and 13 bases lay in between. The CDR3 runs to 17 residues. The CDR3 spells CASSVALEAQNTGELFF. The DNA of the CDR3 is TGTGCCAGCAGCGTAGCTTTAGAGGCCCAGAACACCGGGGAGCTGTTTTTT.